This record covers a single T cell receptor beta chain. TCRdb's table, derived via immunoSEQ multiplex PCR, lists solely in-frame clones and lacks some. The sample carries about 92,000 clones, approximately 81% recorded once. This entry belongs to a study of blood T cell repertoires in COVID-19. Trimming at V came to 3 bases and at J to 0 bases, leaving 12 bases not matched to a gene. The CDR3 length is 19 residues. CDR1 and CDR2 from the germline V gene are LNHDA and SQIVND (reference sequence). The source material was peripheral blood. The chain links TRBV19 to TRBJ2-7, with 12 bases identical to TRBD1. The source is a man older than 75 with acute or convalescent COVID-19. The CDR3 sequence is CASSILGQGAGGISYEQYF. CDR3 nucleotide sequence: TGTGCCAGTAGTATTTTGGGACAGGGGGCAGGCGGGATCTCCTACGAGCAGTACTTC.